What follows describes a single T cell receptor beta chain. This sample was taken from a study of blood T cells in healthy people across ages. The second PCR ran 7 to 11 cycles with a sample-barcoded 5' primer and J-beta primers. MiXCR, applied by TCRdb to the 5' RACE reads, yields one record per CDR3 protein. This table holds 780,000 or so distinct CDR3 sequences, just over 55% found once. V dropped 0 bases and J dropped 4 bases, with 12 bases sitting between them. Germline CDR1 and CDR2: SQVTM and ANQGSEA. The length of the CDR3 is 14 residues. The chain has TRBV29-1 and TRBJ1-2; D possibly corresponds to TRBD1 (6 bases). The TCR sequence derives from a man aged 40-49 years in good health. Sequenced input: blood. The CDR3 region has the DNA TGCAGCGTTGAAGATAGAAAGGGGGGCTATGGCTACACCTTC. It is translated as CSVEDRKGGYGYTF.